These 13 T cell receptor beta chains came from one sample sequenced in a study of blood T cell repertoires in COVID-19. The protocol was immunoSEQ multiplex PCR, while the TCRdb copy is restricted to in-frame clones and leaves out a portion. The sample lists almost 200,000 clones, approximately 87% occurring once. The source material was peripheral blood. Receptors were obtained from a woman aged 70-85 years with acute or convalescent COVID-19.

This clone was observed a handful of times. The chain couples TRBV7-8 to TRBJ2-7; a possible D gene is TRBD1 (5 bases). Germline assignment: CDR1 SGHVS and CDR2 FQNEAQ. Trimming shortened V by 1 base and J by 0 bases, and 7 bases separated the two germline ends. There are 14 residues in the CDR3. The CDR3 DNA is TGTGCCAGCAGCTTAGTTCAGGGCTCCTACGAGCAGTACTTC. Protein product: CASSLVQGSYEQYF.

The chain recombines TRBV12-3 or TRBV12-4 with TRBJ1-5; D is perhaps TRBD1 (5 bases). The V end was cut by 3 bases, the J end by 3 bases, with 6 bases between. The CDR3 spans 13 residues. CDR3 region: CASSLTANQPQHF. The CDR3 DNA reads TGTGCCAGCAGTTTGACAGCCAATCAGCCCCAGCATTTT.

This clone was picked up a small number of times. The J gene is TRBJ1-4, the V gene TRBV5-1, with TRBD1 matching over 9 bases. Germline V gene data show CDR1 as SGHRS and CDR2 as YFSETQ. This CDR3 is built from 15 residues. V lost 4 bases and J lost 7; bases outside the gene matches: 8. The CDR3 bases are TGCGCCAGCAGCGCCACAGGGGGCGAGAGTGAAAAACTGTTTTTT. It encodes CASSATGGESEKLFF.

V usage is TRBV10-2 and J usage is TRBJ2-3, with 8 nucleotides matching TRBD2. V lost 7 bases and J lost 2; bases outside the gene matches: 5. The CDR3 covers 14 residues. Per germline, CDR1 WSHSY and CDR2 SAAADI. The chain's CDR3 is CASKPGGITDTQYF. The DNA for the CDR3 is TGCGCCAGCAAACCGGGAGGGATCACAGATACGCAGTATTTT.

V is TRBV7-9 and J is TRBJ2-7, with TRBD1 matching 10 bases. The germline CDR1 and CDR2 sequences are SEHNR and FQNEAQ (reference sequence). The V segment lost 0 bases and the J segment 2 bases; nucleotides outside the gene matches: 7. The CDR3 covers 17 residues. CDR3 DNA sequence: TGTGCCAGCAGCTTAGCCTTTGGACAGGGGGGAACCTACGAGCAGTACTTC. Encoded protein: CASSLAFGQGGTYEQYF. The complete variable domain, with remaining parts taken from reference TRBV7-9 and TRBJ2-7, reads DTGVSQNPRHKITKRGQNVTFRCDPISEHNRLYWYRQTLGQGPEFLTYFQNEAQLEKSRLLSDRFSAERPKGSFSTLEIQRTEQGDSAMYLCASSLAFGQGGTYEQYFGPGTRLTVT.

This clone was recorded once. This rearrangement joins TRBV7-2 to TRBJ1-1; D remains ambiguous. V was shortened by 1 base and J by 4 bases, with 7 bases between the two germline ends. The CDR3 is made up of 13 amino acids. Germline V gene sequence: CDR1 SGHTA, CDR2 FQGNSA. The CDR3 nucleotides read TGTGCCAGCAGCTTAGATGGCGGCACTGAAGCTTTCTTT. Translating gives CASSLDGGTEAFF.

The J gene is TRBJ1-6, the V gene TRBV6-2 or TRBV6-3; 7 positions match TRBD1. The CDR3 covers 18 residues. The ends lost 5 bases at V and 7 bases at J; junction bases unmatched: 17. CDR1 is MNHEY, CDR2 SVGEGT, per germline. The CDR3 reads CASSGTVGRWGYNSPLHF. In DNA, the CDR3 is TGTGCCAGCAGTGGGACAGTCGGGAGATGGGGCTACAATTCACCCCTCCACTTT.

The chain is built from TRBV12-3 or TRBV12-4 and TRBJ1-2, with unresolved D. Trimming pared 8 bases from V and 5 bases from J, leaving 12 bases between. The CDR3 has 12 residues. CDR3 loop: CASSQIHYGYTF. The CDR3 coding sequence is TGTGCCAGCTCGCAGATCCATTATGGCTACACCTTC.

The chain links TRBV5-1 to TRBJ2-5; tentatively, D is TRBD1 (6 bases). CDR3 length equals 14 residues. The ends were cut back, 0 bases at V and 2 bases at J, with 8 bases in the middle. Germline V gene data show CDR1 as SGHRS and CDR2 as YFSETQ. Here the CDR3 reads CASSLGGLQETQYF. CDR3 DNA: TGCGCCAGCAGCTTGGGGGGGCTACAAGAGACCCAGTACTTC.

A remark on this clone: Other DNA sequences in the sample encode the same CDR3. CDR3 nucleotides: TGTGCCAGCAGCGTCGACAGACCAAGCTCTGGAAACACCATATATTTT. It specifies CASSVDRPSSGNTIYF. The rearrangement links TRBV9 to TRBJ1-3; possibly TRBD1 for D (5 bases). Trimming stripped 2 bases from V and 0 bases from J, with 12 bases between. This CDR3 is built from 16 residues. Germline CDR1 SGDLS, CDR2 YYNGEE.

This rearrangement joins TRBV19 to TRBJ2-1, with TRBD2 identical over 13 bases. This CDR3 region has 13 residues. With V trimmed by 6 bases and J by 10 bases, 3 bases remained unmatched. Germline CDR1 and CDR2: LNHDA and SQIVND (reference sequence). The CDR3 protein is CASSKLAGGEQFF. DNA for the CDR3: TGTGCCAGTAGCAAACTAGCGGGGGGGGAGCAGTTCTTC.

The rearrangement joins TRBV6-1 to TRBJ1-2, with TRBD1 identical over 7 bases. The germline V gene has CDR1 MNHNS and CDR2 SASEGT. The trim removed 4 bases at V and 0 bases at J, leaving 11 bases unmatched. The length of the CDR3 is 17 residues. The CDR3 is CASSGPLTGLANYGYTF. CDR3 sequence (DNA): TGTGCCAGCAGTGGACCTCTGACAGGGTTAGCTAACTATGGCTACACCTTC.

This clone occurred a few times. The CDR3 here is CASSQGQGRGQPQHF. The CDR3 DNA reads as TGTGCCAGTAGTCAGGGACAGGGGAGGGGTCAGCCCCAGCATTTT. The chain carries TRBV19 and TRBJ1-5; TRBD1 matches 10 bases. The CDR3 length is 15 residues. Germline-derived CDR1 and CDR2 are LNHDA and SQIVND (reference sequence). Germline trimming cut 5 bases from V and 6 bases from J; bases unmatched to any gene: 7.